What follows are 25 T cell receptor beta chains derived from one specimen sequenced in a study of beta chain features in type 1 diabetes. The entirety of the isolated RNA underwent reverse transcription, so expressed TCRB transcripts were sequenced. Some clones are missing from TCRdb's copy, which holds only in-frame ones; the method was immunoSEQ multiplex PCR. Here the sample spans under 300,000 clones, less than 35% being singletons. Sequenced material: central memory CD4+ T cells from blood. These receptors originate from a man aged 30-40 years in good health.

This rearrangement joins TRBV20-1 to TRBJ2-5; D remains ambiguous. The ends were cut back, 6 bases at V and 5 bases at J, with 7 bases in the middle. In germline, CDR1 is DFQATT, CDR2 SNEGSKA (reference sequence). The CDR3 has 10 residues. The CDR3 sequence: CSATWETQYF. The CDR3, as DNA: TGCAGTGCCACCTGGGAGACCCAGTACTTC.

CDR3 sequence reads: CASSSDRTYEQYF. The CDR3 DNA follows: TGTGCCAGCAGTTCGGACAGAACCTACGAGCAGTACTTC. The chain links TRBV27 to TRBJ2-7; weak D call: TRBD1 (6 bases). Trimming shortened V by 4 bases and J by 2 bases, and 9 bases separated the two germline ends. CDR3 size: 13 residues. Germline values: CDR1 MNHEY, CDR2 SMNVEV (reference sequence).

The chain carries TRBV7-9 and TRBJ2-1; a possible D gene is TRBD1 (5 bases). Germline assignment: CDR1 SEHNR and CDR2 FQNEAQ (reference sequence). Trimming shortened V by 5 bases and J by 0 bases, and 20 bases separated the two germline ends. The CDR3 spans 18 residues. The CDR3 is CASSPMGLGRSSYNEQFF. Here the CDR3 DNA reads TGTGCCAGCAGCCCCATGGGGCTAGGACGGAGCTCCTACAATGAGCAGTTCTTC.

The V and J genes are TRBV18 and TRBJ2-6; D may be TRBD1 (5 bases). The CDR3 covers 17 residues. V was shortened by 0 bases and J by 0 bases, with 9 bases between the two germline ends. The germline V gene has CDR1 KGHSH and CDR2 LQKENI. CDR3 nucleotides: TGTGCCAGCTCACCACCAGCTACAGGCTCTGGGGCCAACGTCCTGACTTTC. The encoded protein is CASSPPATGSGANVLTF. The whole variable domain, filled in from reference TRBV18 and TRBJ2-6, reads NAGVMQNPRHLVRRRGQEARLRCSPMKGHSHVYWYRQLPEEGLKFMVYLQKENIIDESGMPKERFSAEFPKEGPSILRIQQVVRGDSAAYFCASSPPATGSGANVLTFGAGSRLTVL.

Only a few counts were recorded for this clone. The V call is TRBV27, the J call TRBJ2-1; no reliable D call. The germline V and J ends were trimmed by 9 bases and 2 bases, with 8 bases remaining between them. The germline CDR1 and CDR2 sequences are MNHEY and SMNVEV (reference sequence). CDR3 length equals 12 residues. CDR3 nucleotides: TGTGCCAGTCGCCAGCCCTACAATGAGCAGTTCTTC. It is translated as CASRQPYNEQFF.

The CDR3 DNA follows: TGTGCCTGGAGCCCGGCGGTCACTGAAGCTTTCTTT. Translating it yields CAWSPAVTEAFF. This rearrangement joins TRBV30 to TRBJ1-1, with D uncertain. The V gene's germline CDR1 is GTSNPN and CDR2 SVGIG (reference sequence). V lost 3 bases and J lost 4, with 9 bases in between. The CDR3 loop spans 12 amino acids.

This clone was seen more than once but under ten times. The chain is built from TRBV10-3 and TRBJ2-3; TRBD2 matches at 11 bases. With 5 bases clipped from V and 1 base from J, the junction kept 2 bases outside the gene matches. There are 15 residues in the CDR3. The V gene's germline CDR1 is ENHRY and CDR2 SYGVKD. The CDR3, as DNA: TGTGCCATCAGTACACTAGCGGGAGGCACAGATACGCAGTATTTT. Amino acid sequence: CAISTLAGGTDTQYF.

The V and J genes are TRBV7-9 and TRBJ1-5; 7 bases are shared with TRBD1. From germline, CDR1 is SEHNR and CDR2 FQNEAQ (reference sequence). The CDR3 runs 14 residues. The ends lost 5 bases at V and 2 bases at J; junction bases unmatched: 3. This CDR3 is CASSPQGGNQPQHF. The CDR3 nucleotides read TGTGCCAGCAGCCCCCAGGGGGGCAATCAGCCCCAGCATTTT.

This clone was seen more than once but under ten times. The V call is TRBV29-1, the J call TRBJ2-4, with unresolved D. Trimming removed 3 bases at V and 1 base at J, with 1 base between. There are 11 residues in the CDR3. Germline loops: CDR1 SQVTM, CDR2 ANQGSEA. The CDR3 here is CSVEAKNIQYF. The CDR3 DNA reads TGCAGCGTTGAGGCCAAAAACATTCAGTACTTC.

This chain connects TRBV5-1 to TRBJ2-5; TRBD2 matches 7 bases. V lost 5 bases to trimming and J lost 2 bases; unmatched junction nucleotides: 6. Germline V gene lookup returns CDR1 SGHRS and CDR2 YFSETQ. The CDR3 extends over 14 amino acids. CDR3 sequence reads: CASRPSGAQETQYF. The CDR3, as DNA: TGCGCCAGCAGGCCGAGCGGGGCGCAAGAGACCCAGTACTTC.

This rearrangement joins TRBV7-2 to TRBJ1-2, with 9 bases that match TRBD1. Losses at the gene ends were 5 bases for V and 5 bases for J; bases not matched to a gene: 3. CDR3 length equals 13 residues. CDR1 SGHTA and CDR2 FQGNSA come from the germline V gene. The CDR3 sequence: CASSPGQGYGYTF. The CDR3 DNA reads as TGTGCCAGCAGCCCAGGACAGGGGTATGGCTACACCTTC.

The chain has TRBV5-5 and TRBJ1-5; D uncertain. Trimming removed 1 base at V and 4 bases at J, with 12 bases between. The germline V gene has CDR1 SGHKS and CDR2 YYEKEE (reference sequence). The CDR3 is made up of 15 amino acids. The CDR3 sequence: CASSLNIGLNQPQHF. In nucleotides, the CDR3 is TGTGCCAGCAGCTTGAATATTGGGCTGAATCAGCCCCAGCATTTT.

This clone was counted a few times. The chain recombines TRBV19 with TRBJ2-6; the D is unclear. Germline V lookup: CDR1 LNHDA, CDR2 SQIVND (reference sequence). This CDR3 comprises 13 residues. Trimming took 6 bases from V and 4 from J, leaving 7 bases between them. CDR3: CASRGKGANVLTF. The CDR3 region has the DNA TGTGCCAGTAGGGGGAAGGGGGCCAACGTCCTGACTTTC.

This clone has a count of ten or more. V gene TRBV9 combines with J gene TRBJ2-7, with 10 nucleotides matching TRBD2. V was pared by 8 bases and J by 4 bases, with 12 bases of the junction left unmatched. This CDR3 comprises 15 residues. Germline assignment: CDR1 SGDLS and CDR2 YYNGEE. CDR3 sequence (DNA): TGTGCCAGTGGGGACGTACTAGCGGGGATTTACGAGCAGTACTTC. It specifies CASGDVLAGIYEQYF.

This clone was detected only a few times. The same CDR3 also results from other DNA sequences found in this sample. The CDR3 nucleotides read TGTGCCTGGAGCCCGGGACAGGGGAATCAGCCCCAGCATTTT. Translation gives CAWSPGQGNQPQHF. The chain uses TRBV30 and TRBJ1-5; TRBD1 agrees at 10 bases. CDR1 GTSNPN and CDR2 SVGIG come from the germline V gene (reference sequence). With 3 bases clipped from V and 4 bases from J, the junction kept 3 bases outside the gene matches. The CDR3 sequence is 14 residues long.

This clone showed up just a few times. J is TRBJ2-5 and V is TRBV7-2; possibly TRBD2 for D (6 bases). The CDR3 is 13 residues long. Germline V gene data show CDR1 as SGHTA and CDR2 as FQGNSA. V was clipped by 5 bases and J by 3 bases, with 10 bases between them. CDR3 in amino acids: CASSAIAEETQYF. For the CDR3, the DNA is TGTGCCAGCAGCGCAATAGCGGAAGAGACCCAGTACTTC.

This clone was seen a handful of times. The chain employs TRBV29-1 and TRBJ2-5; D perhaps matches TRBD1 (5 bases). V was shortened by 7 bases and J by 2 bases, with 11 bases between the two germline ends. The CDR3 is 12 amino acids. Looked up from germline, CDR1 is SQVTM and CDR2 is ANQGSEA. The CDR3 DNA reads as TGCAGCGGGGGCAGGGTGCAAGAGACCCAGTACTTC. Translated: CSGGRVQETQYF.

In its sample, this clone was seen a few times. CDR3 coding DNA: TGTGCCAGCAGTGAATCAGGATATCAAGCCGGCTCACCCCTCCACTTT. Its translation: CASSESGYQAGSPLHF. The gene calls are TRBV25-1 and TRBJ1-6, with D uncertain. Germline loops: CDR1 MGHDK, CDR2 SYGVNS. Trimming took 1 base from V and 10 from J, leaving 17 bases between them. CDR3 size: 16 residues.

Only a few counts were recorded for this clone. The V call is TRBV7-9, the J call TRBJ2-3, with 9 bases fitting TRBD1. The V gene's germline CDR1 is SEHNR and CDR2 FQNEAQ (reference sequence). The CDR3 totals 14 residues. The V gene end was trimmed by 4 bases and the J gene end by 6 bases; junction bases not matched to a gene: 5. This CDR3 is CASSWGQGVDTQYF. In DNA, the CDR3 is TGTGCCAGCAGCTGGGGACAGGGAGTGGATACGCAGTATTTT.

Details on this clone: At the DNA level, this CDR3 is encoded by other sequences in the same sample as well. V gene TRBV30 combines with J gene TRBJ1-3; D call uncertain. Germline CDR1 reads GTSNPN; CDR2 reads SVGIG (reference sequence). Trimming stripped 2 bases from V and 1 base from J, with 6 bases between. This CDR3 has 13 residues. This CDR3 is CAWSIGSGNTIYF. The CDR3 nucleotides read TGTGCCTGGAGTATAGGGTCTGGAAACACCATATATTTT.

This clone was seen repeatedly, ten times or more. The chain combines TRBV7-2 with TRBJ2-1; TRBD2 matches 10 bases. The CDR3 covers 17 residues. The V gene's germline CDR1 is SGHTA and CDR2 FQGNSA. V dropped 3 bases and J dropped 10; count of bases not matched to a gene: 15. Here the CDR3 reads CASSLGPSGGSSGEQFF. The CDR3 DNA follows: TGTGCCAGCAGCTTGGGCCCTAGCGGGGGATCTTCCGGGGAGCAGTTCTTC. The full variable domain, completed using reference TRBV7-2 and TRBJ2-1, is GAGVSQSPSNKVTEKGKDVELRCDPISGHTALYWYRQSLGQGLEFLIYFQGNSAPDKSGLPSDRFSAERTGGSVSTLTIQRTQQEDSAVYLCASSLGPSGGSSGEQFFGPGTRLTVL.

The chain joins TRBV6-6 to TRBJ2-1; 9 bases line up with TRBD1. The CDR3 runs to 15 residues. V dropped 6 bases and J dropped 9; count of bases not matched to a gene: 12. CDR1 is MNHNY and CDR2 is SVGAGI in the germline V gene (reference sequence). CDR3 sequence reads: CASRDGQGRAGEQFF. The DNA for the CDR3 is TGTGCCAGCAGGGACGGACAGGGGAGGGCCGGTGAGCAGTTCTTC.

In this sample, this clone turned up many times. The rearrangement uses TRBV6-1 and TRBJ1-5; the D gene is possibly TRBD1 (5 bases). Germline assignment: CDR1 MNHNS and CDR2 SASEGT. The CDR3 totals 13 residues. The V gene lost 8 bases and the J gene lost 1 base, with 9 bases spanning the gap. CDR3 loop: CASGEGSNQPQHF. The CDR3 DNA sequence: TGTGCCAGCGGGGAGGGGAGCAATCAGCCCCAGCATTTT.

V gene TRBV7-2 combines with J gene TRBJ2-5; TRBD2 agrees at 9 bases. Germline loops: CDR1 SGHTA, CDR2 FQGNSA. Trimming removed 2 bases from V and 2 bases from J; junction bases left unmatched: 0. This CDR3 spans 14 amino acids. Written as DNA, the CDR3 is TGTGCCAGCAGCTTACTAGCGGGGCAAGAGACCCAGTACTTC. Its translation: CASSLLAGQETQYF. The full variable domain, in which reference TRBV7-2 and TRBJ2-5 provide the parts outside the CDR3, is GAGVSQSPSNKVTEKGKDVELRCDPISGHTALYWYRQSLGQGLEFLIYFQGNSAPDKSGLPSDRFSAERTGGSVSTLTIQRTQQEDSAVYLCASSLLAGQETQYFGPGTRLLVL.

This clone came up a few times. The chain combines TRBV9 with TRBJ2-1; 10 nucleotides agree with TRBD2. V shed 0 bases and J 10 bases; nucleotides not matched to a gene: 7. The CDR3 runs to 15 residues. Germline CDR1 is SGDLS and CDR2 is YYNGEE. CDR3 nucleotide sequence: TGTGCCAGCAGCGTAGAACTAGCGGGATCAAGGGAGCAGTTCTTC. Its translation: CASSVELAGSREQFF.